This TCR beta chain was obtained from a study of T cell responses to AZD1222 COVID-19 vaccine. Trimming left V 2 bases short and J 6 bases short, with 10 bases between. The CDR3 length is 13 residues. Germline CDR1 and CDR2: SGDLS and YYNGEE. Repertoires were generated with immunoSEQ multiplex PCR, while TCRdb's copy carries only in-frame clones and drops some. The sample has about 84,000 clones; roughly nine tenths are singletons. The rearrangement links TRBV9 to TRBJ2-3; D remains unclear. This material consisted of peripheral blood, taken on day 0 of AZD1222 vaccination. This receptor was taken from an adult in good health. DNA of the CDR3: TGTGCCAGCAGCGTCCGTCATTCGGATACGCAGTATTTT. It specifies CASSVRHSDTQYF. The full variable domain, its missing parts supplied by reference TRBV9 and TRBJ2-3, is DSGVTQTPKHLITATGQRVTLRCSPRSGDLSVYWYQQSLDQGLQFLIQYYNGEERAKGNILERFSAQQFPDLHSELNLSSLELGDSALYFCASSVRHSDTQYFGPGTRLTVL.